Presented here are 10 T cell receptor beta chains from one specimen sequenced in a study of blood T cells in healthy people across ages. A J-beta primer mix and a sample-barcoded 5' primer were used in a second PCR of roughly 6 to 12 cycles. TCRdb ran MiXCR on the 5' RACE reads and lists one entry per CDR3 protein. The profile shows 600,000 to 850,000 distinct CDR3 sequences, roughly 43% of them singletons. Sequencing was carried out using blood. The receptors come from a woman aged 60 to 75 in good health.

This clonotype showed up just a few times. The genes are TRBV7-2 and TRBJ2-3; 7 bases map to TRBD2. The CDR3 totals 16 residues. Germline trimming cut 5 bases from V and 2 bases from J; bases unmatched to any gene: 10. Germline V gives CDR1 SGHTA, CDR2 FQGNSA. This CDR3 reads CASSPMAGALTDTQYF. DNA of the CDR3: TGTGCCAGCAGCCCCATGGCGGGAGCCCTCACAGATACGCAGTATTTT.

This chain joins TRBV5-1 and TRBJ2-5; D is uncertain. The CDR3 runs 13 residues. Per the germline V gene, CDR1 is SGHRS and CDR2 is YFSETQ. Trimming left V 4 bases short and J 2 bases short, with 9 bases between. The CDR3 bases are TGCGCCAGCAGCCGGAACTCGCAAGAGACCCAGTACTTC. Translated: CASSRNSQETQYF.

This clonotype was recorded at least ten times. J is TRBJ2-7 and V is TRBV5-1, with TRBD1 matching over 8 bases. The CDR3 has 14 amino acids. V dropped 1 base and J dropped 6; count of bases not matched to a gene: 6. Looked up from germline, CDR1 is SGHRS and CDR2 is YFSETQ. The CDR3 loop reads CASSLMITGGEQYF. The CDR3 DNA follows: TGCGCCAGCAGCTTGATGATAACAGGGGGCGAGCAGTACTTC.

The V gene is TRBV28, the J gene TRBJ2-5, with D possibly being TRBD1 or TRBD2 (6 bases each). CDR3 length equals 16 residues. Per germline, CDR1 MDHEN and CDR2 SYDVKM. The ends were cut back, 3 bases at V and 9 bases at J, with 23 bases in the middle. The DNA for the CDR3 is TGTGCCAGCAGTTTTAGGGTGGAACGGGGGCCCGTTGCCCAGTACTTC. As protein: CASSFRVERGPVAQYF.

This sequence joins TRBV5-1 and TRBJ2-1; 13 bases line up with TRBD2. This CDR3 is 18 amino acids long. The trim removed 2 bases at V and 6 bases at J, leaving 11 bases unmatched. The germline V gene has CDR1 SGHRS and CDR2 YFSETQ. In nucleotides, the CDR3 is TGCGCCAGCAGCTTAACTAGCGGGGGGGCCTTGGACAGCAATGAGCAGTTCTTC. Amino acid sequence: CASSLTSGGALDSNEQFF.

The chain uses TRBV6-1 and TRBJ1-6; maybe TRBD1 (5 bases). V lost 3 bases and J lost 13, with 19 bases in between. In germline, CDR1 is MNHNS, CDR2 SASEGT. The CDR3 contains 15 residues. The CDR3: CASSESGTVISPLHF. In DNA, the CDR3 is TGTGCCAGCAGTGAGTCCGGGACGGTTATATCCCCCCTCCACTTT.

V and J are TRBV5-1 and TRBJ1-4, with 8 bases that match TRBD1. The J segment lost 7 bases and the V segment lost 1 base, leaving 6 bases of the junction unmatched. This CDR3 region has 15 residues. Germline V gene lookup returns CDR1 SGHRS and CDR2 YFSETQ. The CDR3 sequence: CASSLPDREGEKLFF. The DNA for the CDR3 is TGCGCCAGCAGCTTGCCGGACAGGGAGGGTGAAAAACTGTTTTTT.

The chain combines TRBV7-3 with TRBJ2-1; maybe TRBD2 (5 bases). Germline CDR1 SGHTA, CDR2 FQGTGA. There are 14 residues in the CDR3. Trimming stripped 3 bases from V and 8 bases from J, with 14 bases between. The CDR3 protein is CASSFRRTSDEQFF. CDR3 DNA sequence: TGTGCCAGCAGCTTTAGGAGGACCAGCGATGAGCAGTTCTTC.

This clonotype was seen a handful of times. The chain joins TRBV14 to TRBJ2-3; D is possibly TRBD1 or TRBD2 (5 bases each). This CDR3 is built from 15 residues. Looked up from germline, CDR1 is SGHDN and CDR2 is FVKESK. V was pared by 3 bases and J by 5 bases, with 15 bases between. This chain's CDR3 is CASSQGRTLRDTQYF. CDR3 nucleotide sequence: TGTGCCAGCAGCCAGGGACGTACACTACGAGATACGCAGTATTTT.

The chain carries TRBV7-3 and TRBJ2-6, with D possibly matching TRBD1 (6 bases). The germline V gene has CDR1 SGHTA and CDR2 FQGTGA. The germline V and J ends were trimmed by 0 bases and 0 bases, with 12 bases remaining between them. This CDR3 comprises 18 residues. The CDR3 loop is CASSLTGAGVSGANVLTF. CDR3 DNA sequence: TGTGCCAGCAGCTTAACGGGGGCGGGTGTCTCTGGGGCCAACGTCCTGACTTTC.